The T cell receptor (beta chain) under discussion was sequenced for a study of response to subunit inactivated influenza vaccine. CDR3 length equals 13 residues. Germline V gene sequence: CDR1 DFQATT, CDR2 SNEGSKA (reference sequence). The V gene lost 6 bases and the J gene lost 3 bases, with 12 bases spanning the gap. TCRdb itself ran the RT-PCR reads through MiXCR, one entry per CDR3 protein. The sample lists hundreds of thousands of distinct CDR3 sequences, 7.5% to 8.5% occurring once. The clonotype was recovered from a man aged 45-69 years who received an inactivated influenza vaccine. The rearrangement links TRBV20-1 to TRBJ2-1; D is possibly TRBD1 (7 bases). The sample was PBMCs from blood, taken roughly 24 months after vaccination. The CDR3: CSANQGGYNEQFF. DNA of the CDR3: TGCAGTGCCAACCAGGGGGGCTACAATGAGCAGTTCTTC.